These T cell receptor beta chains were read from a single sample in a study of spatial heterogeneity in lung cancer. One entry per CDR3 protein results from TCRdb running MiXCR on the 5' RACE reads. This table holds 6,400 or so distinct CDR3 sequences, around 6.7% found once. This specimen was lung tumor tissue, taken at surgery. The source of these receptors is a male donor with early-stage non-small cell lung cancer. Both conserved end residues are part of each CDR3. Each record gives: D gene, J gene, clone size, V gene, CDR3 DNA, CDR3 protein. The D gene is left open where the match is weak. Clone size, where shown, is once, few, many, or a class for clones that have expanded.

D gene: TRBD1; J gene: TRBJ1-1; clone size: medium-sized; V gene: TRBV7-9; CDR3 DNA: TGTGCCAGCAGCCGCCAATGGGGAGGACAGGGGCGTCTTTATGGCACTGAAGCTTTCTTT; CDR3 protein: CASSRQWGGQGRLYGTEAFF
D gene: TRBD1; J gene: TRBJ2-5; clone size: medium-sized; V gene: TRBV11-2; CDR3 DNA: TGTGCCAGCAGCTCTAGACAGGGGCTGGAGACCCAGTACTTC; CDR3 protein: CASSSRQGLETQYF
D gene: TRBD2; J gene: TRBJ2-3; clone size: medium-sized; V gene: TRBV28; CDR3 DNA: TGTGCCAGCAGTTTGGGACTAGCGGGAGGGACAGATACGCAGTATTTT; CDR3 protein: CASSLGLAGGTDTQYF
D gene: TRBD2; J gene: TRBJ2-3; clone size: medium-sized; V gene: TRBV18; CDR3 DNA: TGTGCCAGCTCACCACGGGCCAGCGGGGGATCTAGCACAGATACGCAGTATTTT; CDR3 protein: CASSPRASGGSSTDTQYF
D gene: -; J gene: TRBJ2-5; clone size: once; V gene: TRBV11-1; CDR3 DNA: TGTGCCAGCAGCCTAAGGACGACTGGAGAGACCCAGTACTTC; CDR3 protein: CASSLRTTGETQYF
D gene: -; J gene: TRBJ2-7; clone size: many; V gene: TRBV4-1; CDR3 DNA: TGCGCCAGCAGCCAAGCGCACGGAGATACCTACGAGCAGTACTTC; CDR3 protein: CASSQAHGDTYEQYF
D gene: -; J gene: TRBJ1-1; clone size: few; V gene: TRBV7-9; CDR3 DNA: TGTGCCAGCAGCTTAGGGTCAGCCCCGAACACTGAAGCTTTCTTT; CDR3 protein: CASSLGSAPNTEAFF
D gene: TRBD2; J gene: TRBJ2-3; clone size: many; V gene: TRBV20-1; CDR3 DNA: TGCAGTGCGGGGGGGAGCAGCGGCAATACGCAGTATTTT; CDR3 protein: CSAGGSSGNTQYF
D gene: -; J gene: TRBJ2-3; clone size: many; V gene: TRBV7-9; CDR3 DNA: TGTGCCACCTTGAGCCGGGCTAGCACAGATACGCAGTATTTT; CDR3 protein: CATLSRASTDTQYF
D gene: TRBD2; J gene: TRBJ2-1; clone size: medium-sized; V gene: TRBV20-1; CDR3 DNA: TGCAGTGCTATGAGACTAGTGCGGGAGGGTAATGAGCAGTTCTTC; CDR3 protein: CSAMRLVREGNEQFF
D gene: -; J gene: TRBJ2-7; clone size: many; V gene: TRBV10-3; CDR3 DNA: TGTGCCATCAGTGAGCCACAAGGTACCTCCTACGAGCAGTACTTC; CDR3 protein: CAISEPQGTSYEQYF
D gene: TRBD2; J gene: TRBJ2-1; clone size: -; V gene: TRBV10-3; CDR3 DNA: TGTGCCATCAGTGAAGCCCTAGCGGGAACGGGTGAGCAGTTCTTC; CDR3 protein: CAISEALAGTGEQFF
D gene: -; J gene: TRBJ2-7; clone size: medium-sized; V gene: TRBV12-3/TRBV12-4; CDR3 DNA: TGTGCCAGCAGTTTAAGATCCTTCCCCTACGAGCAGTACTTC; CDR3 protein: CASSLRSFPYEQYF
D gene: -; J gene: TRBJ2-7; clone size: -; V gene: TRBV7-6; CDR3 DNA: TGTGCCAGCAGCCCCGGCGGGGACGAGCAGTACTTC; CDR3 protein: CASSPGGDEQYF
D gene: -; J gene: TRBJ1-1; clone size: few; V gene: TRBV5-8; CDR3 DNA: TGTGCCAGCAGCTTGGATGGGACGGGAGGCACTGAAGCTTTCTTT; CDR3 protein: CASSLDGTGGTEAFF
D gene: -; J gene: TRBJ2-7; clone size: many; V gene: TRBV7-6; CDR3 DNA: TGTGCCAGCAGCTCCCGGGACACTGTCTACGAGCAGTACTTC; CDR3 protein: CASSSRDTVYEQYF
D gene: -; J gene: TRBJ2-1; clone size: few; V gene: TRBV12-3/TRBV12-4; CDR3 DNA: TGTGCCAGCAGTCGTGGAGGCGGCGAAAGCAATGAGCAGTTCTTC; CDR3 protein: CASSRGGGESNEQFF
D gene: -; J gene: TRBJ1-1; clone size: many; V gene: TRBV29-1; CDR3 DNA: TGCAGCGTTGGTGACAGGTTGAACACTGAAGCTTTCTTT; CDR3 protein: CSVGDRLNTEAFF
D gene: TRBD2; J gene: TRBJ2-7; clone size: many; V gene: TRBV4-3; CDR3 DNA: TGCGCCAGCAGCCAAGTTCTGGCTAGCGGGGGGGCCAGCTCCTACGAGCAGTACTTC; CDR3 protein: CASSQVLASGGASSYEQYF